Given below is one T cell receptor (beta chain) in context. The V gene end was trimmed by 8 bases and the J gene end by 1 base; junction bases not matched to a gene: 9. The CDR3 extends over 15 amino acids. Each sample yielded at least 5.5 micrograms of PBMC total RNA. The data are from a study of blood T cells in healthy people across ages. Primed by a sample-barcoded 5' primer and a J-beta primer mix, a second PCR proceeded for roughly 6 to 12 cycles. TCRdb re-derived calls from the 5' RACE reads in MiXCR, one entry per CDR3 protein. Counted here are approximately 850,000 distinct CDR3 sequences, roughly 64% occurring once; the ten biggest clones make up 20% to 25%.

The sequenced material came from blood. The V gene is TRBV12-3 or TRBV12-4, the J gene TRBJ2-3, with 7 bases lining up with TRBD2. The receptor was isolated from a man aged 30 to 45 in good health. Here the CDR3 DNA reads TGTGCCAGCTCTGGAGCGGGGAGAGGCACAGATACGCAGTATTTT. The encoded protein is CASSGAGRGTDTQYF.